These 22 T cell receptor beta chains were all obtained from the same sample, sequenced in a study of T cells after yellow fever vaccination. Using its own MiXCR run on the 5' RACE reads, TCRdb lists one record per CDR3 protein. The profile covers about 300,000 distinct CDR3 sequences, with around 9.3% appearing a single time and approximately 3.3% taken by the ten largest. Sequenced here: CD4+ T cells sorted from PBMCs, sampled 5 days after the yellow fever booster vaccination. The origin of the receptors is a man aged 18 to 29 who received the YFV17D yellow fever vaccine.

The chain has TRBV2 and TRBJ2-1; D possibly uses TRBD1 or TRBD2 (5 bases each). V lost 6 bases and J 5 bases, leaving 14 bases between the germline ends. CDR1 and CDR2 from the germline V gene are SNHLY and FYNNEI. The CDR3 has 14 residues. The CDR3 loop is CASSKEGRDNEQFF. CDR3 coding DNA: TGTGCCAGCAGCAAAGAGGGACGGGACAATGAGCAGTTCTTC.

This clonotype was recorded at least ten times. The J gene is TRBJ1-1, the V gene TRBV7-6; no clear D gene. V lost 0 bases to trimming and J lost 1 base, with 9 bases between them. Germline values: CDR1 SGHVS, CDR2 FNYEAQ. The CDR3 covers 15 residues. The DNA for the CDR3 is TGTGCCAGCAGCTTAGCCGGCAGTGGGAACACTGAAGCTTTCTTT. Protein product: CASSLAGSGNTEAFF.

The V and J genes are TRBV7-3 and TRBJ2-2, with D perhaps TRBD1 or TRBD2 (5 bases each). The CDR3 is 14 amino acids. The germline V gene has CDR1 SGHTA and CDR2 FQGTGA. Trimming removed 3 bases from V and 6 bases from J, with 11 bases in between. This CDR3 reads CASSFGTPAGELFF. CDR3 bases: TGTGCCAGCAGCTTCGGGACGCCTGCCGGGGAGCTGTTTTTT.

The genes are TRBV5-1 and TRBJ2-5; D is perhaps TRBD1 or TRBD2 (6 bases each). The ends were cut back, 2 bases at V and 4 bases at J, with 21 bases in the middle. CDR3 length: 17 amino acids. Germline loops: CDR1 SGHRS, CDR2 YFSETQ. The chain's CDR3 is CASSFRAGHGLLETQYF. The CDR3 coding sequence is TGCGCCAGCAGCTTCCGGGCGGGACACGGTTTGTTAGAGACCCAGTACTTC.

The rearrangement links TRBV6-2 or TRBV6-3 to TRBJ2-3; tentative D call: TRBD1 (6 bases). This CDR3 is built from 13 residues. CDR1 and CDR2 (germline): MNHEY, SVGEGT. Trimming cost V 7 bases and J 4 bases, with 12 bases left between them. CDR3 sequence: CASTKRQADTQYF. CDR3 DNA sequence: TGTGCCAGCACCAAAAGACAGGCAGATACGCAGTATTTT.

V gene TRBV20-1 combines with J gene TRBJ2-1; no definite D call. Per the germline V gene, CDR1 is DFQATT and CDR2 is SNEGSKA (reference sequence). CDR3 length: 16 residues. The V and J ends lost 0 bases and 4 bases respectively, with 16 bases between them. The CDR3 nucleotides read TGCAGTGCTAGAGATTTCGGCAGGAAGAATTACAATGAGCAGTTCTTC. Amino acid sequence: CSARDFGRKNYNEQFF.

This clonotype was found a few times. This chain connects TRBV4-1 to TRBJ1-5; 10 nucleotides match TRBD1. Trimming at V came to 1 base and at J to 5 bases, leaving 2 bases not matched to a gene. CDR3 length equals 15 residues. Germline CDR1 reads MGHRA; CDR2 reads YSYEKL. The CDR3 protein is CASSQVGQGYQPQHF. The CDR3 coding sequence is TGCGCCAGCAGCCAAGTGGGACAGGGGTATCAGCCCCAGCATTTT.

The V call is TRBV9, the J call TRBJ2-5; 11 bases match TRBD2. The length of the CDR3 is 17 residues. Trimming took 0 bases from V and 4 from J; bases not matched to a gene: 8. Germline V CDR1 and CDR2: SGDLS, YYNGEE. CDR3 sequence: CASSVGVNSGGAETQYF. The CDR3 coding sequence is TGTGCCAGCAGCGTAGGAGTTAATAGCGGGGGGGCAGAGACCCAGTACTTC.

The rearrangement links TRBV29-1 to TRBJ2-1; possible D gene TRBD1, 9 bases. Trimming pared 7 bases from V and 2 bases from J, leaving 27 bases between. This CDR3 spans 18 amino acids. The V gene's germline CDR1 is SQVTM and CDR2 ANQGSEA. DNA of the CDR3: TGCAGCGGACGGGGGGGGACAGGGAGACGAAGGACCTACAATGAGCAGTTCTTC. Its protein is CSGRGGTGRRRTYNEQFF.

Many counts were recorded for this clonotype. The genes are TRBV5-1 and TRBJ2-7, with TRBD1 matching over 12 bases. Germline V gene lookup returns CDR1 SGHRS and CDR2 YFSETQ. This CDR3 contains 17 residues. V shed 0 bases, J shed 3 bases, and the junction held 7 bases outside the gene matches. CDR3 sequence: CASSLEGGTGGGYEQYV. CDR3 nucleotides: TGCGCCAGCAGCTTGGAAGGGGGGACAGGGGGCGGCTACGAGCAGTACGTC.

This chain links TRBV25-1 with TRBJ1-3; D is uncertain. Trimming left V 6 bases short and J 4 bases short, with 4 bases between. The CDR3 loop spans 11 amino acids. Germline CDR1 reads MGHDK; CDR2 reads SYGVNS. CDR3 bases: TGTGCCAGCAGGGTCGGAAACACCATATATTTT. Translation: CASRVGNTIYF.

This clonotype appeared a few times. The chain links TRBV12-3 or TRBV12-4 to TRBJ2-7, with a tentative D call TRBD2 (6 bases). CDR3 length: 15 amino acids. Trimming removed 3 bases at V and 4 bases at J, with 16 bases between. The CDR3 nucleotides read TGTGCCAGCAGTTTCCCTGAATTGGGGGGATACGAGCAGTACGTC. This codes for CASSFPELGGYEQYV.

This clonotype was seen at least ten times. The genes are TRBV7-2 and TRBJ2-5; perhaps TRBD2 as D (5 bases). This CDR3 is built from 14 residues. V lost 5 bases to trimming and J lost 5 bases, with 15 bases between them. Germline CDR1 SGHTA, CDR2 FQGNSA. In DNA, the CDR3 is TGTGCCAGCAGCCCTCGGGCTAGCCGTGAGACCCAGTACTTC. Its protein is CASSPRASRETQYF.

The CDR3 sequence: CASSSSGGNTGELFF. For the CDR3, the DNA is TGCGCCAGCAGCTCTAGCGGGGGGAACACCGGGGAGCTGTTTTTT. This sequence joins TRBV5-1 and TRBJ2-2; TRBD2 matches 10 bases. Germline CDR1 and CDR2: SGHRS and YFSETQ. The CDR3 has 15 amino acids. The junction had 0 bases not matched to a gene; V was cut back by 3 bases and J by 1 base.

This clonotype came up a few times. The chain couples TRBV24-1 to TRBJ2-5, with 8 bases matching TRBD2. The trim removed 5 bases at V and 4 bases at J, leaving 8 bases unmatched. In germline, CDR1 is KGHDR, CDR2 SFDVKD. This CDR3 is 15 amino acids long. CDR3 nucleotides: TGTGCCACCAGTGCGGCGGGGGGCCAGAGAGAGACCCAGTACTTC. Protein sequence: CATSAAGGQRETQYF.

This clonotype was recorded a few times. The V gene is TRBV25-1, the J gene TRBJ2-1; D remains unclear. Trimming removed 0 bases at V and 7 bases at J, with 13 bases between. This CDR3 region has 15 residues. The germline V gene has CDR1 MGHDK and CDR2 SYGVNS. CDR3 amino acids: CASSEYKGRLNEQFF. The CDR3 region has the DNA TGTGCCAGCAGTGAATATAAGGGCCGGCTTAATGAGCAGTTCTTC.

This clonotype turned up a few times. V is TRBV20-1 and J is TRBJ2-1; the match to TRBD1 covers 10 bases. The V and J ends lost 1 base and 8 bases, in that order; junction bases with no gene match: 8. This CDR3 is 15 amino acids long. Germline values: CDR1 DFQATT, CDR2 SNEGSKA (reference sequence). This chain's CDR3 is CSARAHTTGGDEQFF. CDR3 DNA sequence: TGCAGTGCTAGAGCCCATACGACAGGGGGCGATGAGCAGTTCTTC.

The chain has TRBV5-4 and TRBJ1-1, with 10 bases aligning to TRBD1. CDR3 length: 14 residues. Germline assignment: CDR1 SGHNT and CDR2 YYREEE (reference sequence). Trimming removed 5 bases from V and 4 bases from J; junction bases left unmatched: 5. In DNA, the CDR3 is TGTGCCAGCAGTTGGGACAGGGGAAGCACTGAAGCTTTCTTT. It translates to CASSWDRGSTEAFF.

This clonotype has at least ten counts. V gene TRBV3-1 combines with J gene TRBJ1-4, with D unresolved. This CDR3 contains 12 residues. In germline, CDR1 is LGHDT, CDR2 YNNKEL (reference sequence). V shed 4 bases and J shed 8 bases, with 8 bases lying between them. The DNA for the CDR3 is TGTGCCAGCAGCCCCACCGAAGAAAAACTGTTTTTT. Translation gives CASSPTEEKLFF.

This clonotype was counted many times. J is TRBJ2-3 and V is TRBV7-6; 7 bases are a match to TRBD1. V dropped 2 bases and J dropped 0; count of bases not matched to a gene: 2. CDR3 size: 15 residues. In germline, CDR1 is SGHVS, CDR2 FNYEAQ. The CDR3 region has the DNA TGTGCCAGCAGCTTATGGACAGGTAGCACAGATACGCAGTATTTT. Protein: CASSLWTGSTDTQYF.

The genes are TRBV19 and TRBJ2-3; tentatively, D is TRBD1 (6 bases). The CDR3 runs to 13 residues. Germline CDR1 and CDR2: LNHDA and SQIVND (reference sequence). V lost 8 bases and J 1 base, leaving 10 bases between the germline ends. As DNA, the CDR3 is TGTGCCAGTGGGGGACAAGGCACAGATACGCAGTATTTT. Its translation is CASGGQGTDTQYF.

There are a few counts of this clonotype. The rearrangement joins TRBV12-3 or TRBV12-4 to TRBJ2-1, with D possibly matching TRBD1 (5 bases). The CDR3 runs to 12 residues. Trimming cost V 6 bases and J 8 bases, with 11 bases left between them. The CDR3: CASSSRVHEQFF. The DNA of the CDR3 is TGTGCCAGCAGCTCCAGGGTCCATGAGCAGTTCTTC.